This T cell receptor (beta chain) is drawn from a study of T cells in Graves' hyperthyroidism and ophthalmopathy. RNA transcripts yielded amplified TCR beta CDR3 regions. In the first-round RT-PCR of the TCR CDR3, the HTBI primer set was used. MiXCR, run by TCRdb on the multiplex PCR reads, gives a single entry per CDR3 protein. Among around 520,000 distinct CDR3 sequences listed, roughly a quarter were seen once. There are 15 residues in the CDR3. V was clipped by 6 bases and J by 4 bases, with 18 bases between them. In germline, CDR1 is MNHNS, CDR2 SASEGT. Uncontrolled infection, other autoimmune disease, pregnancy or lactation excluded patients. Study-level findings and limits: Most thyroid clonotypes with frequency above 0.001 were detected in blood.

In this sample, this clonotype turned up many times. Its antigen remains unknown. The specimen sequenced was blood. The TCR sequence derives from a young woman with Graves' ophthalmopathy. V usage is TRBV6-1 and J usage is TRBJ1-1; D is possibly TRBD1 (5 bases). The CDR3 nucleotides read TGTGCCAGCAGAGACAGAAGCCCCGTGGGCACTGAAGCTTTCTTT. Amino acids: CASRDRSPVGTEAFF.